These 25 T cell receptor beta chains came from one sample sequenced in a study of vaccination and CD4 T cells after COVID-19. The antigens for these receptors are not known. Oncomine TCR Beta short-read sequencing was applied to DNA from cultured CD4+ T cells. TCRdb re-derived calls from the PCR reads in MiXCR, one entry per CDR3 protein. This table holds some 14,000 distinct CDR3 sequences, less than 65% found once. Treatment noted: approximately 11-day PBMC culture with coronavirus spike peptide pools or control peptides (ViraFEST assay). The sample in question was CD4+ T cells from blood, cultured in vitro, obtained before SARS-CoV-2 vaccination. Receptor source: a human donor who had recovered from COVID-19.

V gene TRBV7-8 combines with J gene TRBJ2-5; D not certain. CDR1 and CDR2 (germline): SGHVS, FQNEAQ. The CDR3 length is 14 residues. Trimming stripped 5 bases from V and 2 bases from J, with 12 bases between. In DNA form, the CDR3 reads TGTGCCAGCAGCCTCAGGTTGGGACAAGAGACCCAGTACTTC. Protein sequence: CASSLRLGQETQYF.

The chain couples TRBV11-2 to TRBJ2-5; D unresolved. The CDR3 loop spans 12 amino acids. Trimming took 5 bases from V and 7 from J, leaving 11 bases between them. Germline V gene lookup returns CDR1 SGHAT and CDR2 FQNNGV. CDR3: CASSHPRLTQYF. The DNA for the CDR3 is TGTGCCAGCAGCCACCCCCGGTTGACCCAGTACTTC.

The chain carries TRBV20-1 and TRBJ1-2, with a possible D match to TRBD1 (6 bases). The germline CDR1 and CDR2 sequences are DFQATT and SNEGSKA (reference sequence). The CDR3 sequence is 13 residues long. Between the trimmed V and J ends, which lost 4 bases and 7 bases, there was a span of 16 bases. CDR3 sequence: CSAKSGGGAGYTF. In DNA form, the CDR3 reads TGCAGTGCTAAGAGCGGCGGGGGCGCTGGCTACACCTTC.

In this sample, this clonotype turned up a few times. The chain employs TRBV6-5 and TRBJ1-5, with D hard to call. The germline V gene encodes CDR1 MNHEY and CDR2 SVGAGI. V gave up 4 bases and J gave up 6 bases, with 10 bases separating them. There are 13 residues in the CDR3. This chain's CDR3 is CASSLSGGQPQHF. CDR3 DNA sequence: TGTGCCAGCAGTTTATCCGGAGGTCAGCCCCAGCATTTT.

The CDR3 bases are TGTGCCAGCAGTGGGTACAGAGCTAACTATGGCTACACCTTC. Translation gives CASSGYRANYGYTF. This chain links TRBV2 with TRBJ1-2, with unresolved D. Deletions cut 4 bases from V and 0 bases from J, with 9 bases between. Germline CDR1 reads SNHLY; CDR2 reads FYNNEI. The CDR3 consists of 14 residues.

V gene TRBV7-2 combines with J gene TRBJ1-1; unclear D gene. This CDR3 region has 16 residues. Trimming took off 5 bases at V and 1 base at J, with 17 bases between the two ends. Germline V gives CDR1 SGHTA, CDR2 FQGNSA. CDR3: CASSAEGGVRNTEAFF. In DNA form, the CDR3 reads TGTGCCAGCAGCGCGGAGGGTGGGGTTCGGAACACTGAAGCTTTCTTT.

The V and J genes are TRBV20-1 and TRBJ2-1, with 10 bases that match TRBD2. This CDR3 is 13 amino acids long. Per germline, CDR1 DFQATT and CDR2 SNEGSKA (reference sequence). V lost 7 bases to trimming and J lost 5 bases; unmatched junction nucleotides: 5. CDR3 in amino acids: CSGTSGVDNEQFF. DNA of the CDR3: TGCAGTGGGACTAGCGGAGTCGACAATGAGCAGTTCTTC.

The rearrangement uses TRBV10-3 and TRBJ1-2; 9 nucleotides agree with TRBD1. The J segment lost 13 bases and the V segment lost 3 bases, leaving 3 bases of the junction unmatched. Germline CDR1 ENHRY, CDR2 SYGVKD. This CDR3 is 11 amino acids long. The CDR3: CAISDKGQGTF. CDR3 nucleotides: TGTGCCATCAGTGATAAGGGACAGGGCACCTTC.

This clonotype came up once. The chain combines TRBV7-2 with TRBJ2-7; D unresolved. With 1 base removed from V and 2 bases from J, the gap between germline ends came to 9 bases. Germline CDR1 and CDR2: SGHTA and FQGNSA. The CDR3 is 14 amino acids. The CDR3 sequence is CASSLGLDAYEQYF. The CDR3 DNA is TGTGCCAGCAGCTTAGGGCTAGACGCCTACGAGCAGTACTTC.

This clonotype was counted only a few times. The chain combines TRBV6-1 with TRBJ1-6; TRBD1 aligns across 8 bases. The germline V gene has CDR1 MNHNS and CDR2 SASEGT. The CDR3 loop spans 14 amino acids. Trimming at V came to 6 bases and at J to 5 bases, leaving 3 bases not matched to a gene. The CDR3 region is CASSAGQDNSPLHF. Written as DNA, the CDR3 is TGTGCCAGCAGCGCGGGACAGGATAATTCACCCCTCCACTTT.

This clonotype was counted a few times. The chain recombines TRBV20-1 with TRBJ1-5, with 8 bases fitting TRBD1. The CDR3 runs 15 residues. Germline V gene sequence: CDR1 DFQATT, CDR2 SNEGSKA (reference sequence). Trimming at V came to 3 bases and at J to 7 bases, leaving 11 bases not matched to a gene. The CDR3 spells CSARVRGRSEQPQHF. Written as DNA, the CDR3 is TGCAGTGCTAGGGTCAGGGGGCGCTCGGAGCAGCCCCAGCATTTT.

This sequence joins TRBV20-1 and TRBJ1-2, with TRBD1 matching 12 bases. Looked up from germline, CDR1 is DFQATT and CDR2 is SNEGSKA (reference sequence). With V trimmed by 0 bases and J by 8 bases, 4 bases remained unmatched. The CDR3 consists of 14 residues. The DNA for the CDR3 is TGCAGTGCTAGAGATTTTGGGACAGGGGGCGGCTACACCTTC. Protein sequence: CSARDFGTGGGYTF.

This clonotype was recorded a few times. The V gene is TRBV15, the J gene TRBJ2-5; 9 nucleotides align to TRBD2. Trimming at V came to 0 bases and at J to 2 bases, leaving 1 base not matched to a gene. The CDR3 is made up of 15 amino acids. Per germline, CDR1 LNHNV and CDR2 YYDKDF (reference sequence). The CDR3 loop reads CATSRELAGQETQYF. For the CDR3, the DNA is TGTGCCACCAGCAGAGAGCTAGCGGGGCAAGAGACCCAGTACTTC.

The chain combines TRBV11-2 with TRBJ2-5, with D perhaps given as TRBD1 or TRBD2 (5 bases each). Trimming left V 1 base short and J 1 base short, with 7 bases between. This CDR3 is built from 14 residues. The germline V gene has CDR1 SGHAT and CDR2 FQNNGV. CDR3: CASSLGGPQETQYF. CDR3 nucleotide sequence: TGTGCCAGCAGCTTAGGGGGACCCCAAGAGACCCAGTACTTC.

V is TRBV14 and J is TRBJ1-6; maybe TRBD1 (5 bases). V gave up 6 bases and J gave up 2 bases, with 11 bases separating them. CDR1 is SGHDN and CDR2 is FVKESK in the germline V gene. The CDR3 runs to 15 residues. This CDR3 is CASSTGHTYNSPLHF. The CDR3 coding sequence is TGTGCCAGCAGTACAGGACACACCTATAATTCACCCCTCCACTTT. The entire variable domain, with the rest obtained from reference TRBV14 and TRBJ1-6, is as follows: EAGVTQFPSHSVIEKGQTVTLRCDPISGHDNLYWYRRVMGKEIKFLLHFVKESKQDESGMPNNRFLAERTGGTYSTLKVQPAELEDSGVYFCASSTGHTYNSPLHFGNGTRLTVT.

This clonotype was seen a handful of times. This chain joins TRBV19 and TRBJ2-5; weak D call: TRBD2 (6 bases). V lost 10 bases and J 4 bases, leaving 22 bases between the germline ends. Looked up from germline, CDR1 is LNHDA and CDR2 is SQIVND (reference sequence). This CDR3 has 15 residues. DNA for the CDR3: TGTGCCACCTCCCCACCGGGACTCCAACGAGAGACCCAGTACTTC. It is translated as CATSPPGLQRETQYF.

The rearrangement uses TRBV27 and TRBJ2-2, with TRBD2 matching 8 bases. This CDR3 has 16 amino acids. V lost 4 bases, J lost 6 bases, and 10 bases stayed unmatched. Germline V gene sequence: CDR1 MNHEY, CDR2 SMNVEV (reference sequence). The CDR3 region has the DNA TGTGCCAGCAGTTCTACCGGGACTAGTGGGTCCGGGGAGCTGTTTTTT. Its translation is CASSSTGTSGSGELFF.

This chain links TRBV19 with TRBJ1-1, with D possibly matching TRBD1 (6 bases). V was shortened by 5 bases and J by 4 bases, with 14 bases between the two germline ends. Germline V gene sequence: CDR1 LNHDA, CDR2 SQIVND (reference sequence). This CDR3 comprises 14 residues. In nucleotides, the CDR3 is TGTGCCAGTAGTTCCCTTGGGGGGGCCACTGAAGCTTTCTTT. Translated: CASSSLGGATEAFF.

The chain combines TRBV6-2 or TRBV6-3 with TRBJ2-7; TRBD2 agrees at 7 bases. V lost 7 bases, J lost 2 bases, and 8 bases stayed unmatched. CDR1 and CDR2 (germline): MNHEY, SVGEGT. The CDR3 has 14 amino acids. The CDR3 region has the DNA TGTGCCAGCACCGAACTAGCGTCGACCTACGAGCAGTACTTC. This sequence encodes CASTELASTYEQYF.

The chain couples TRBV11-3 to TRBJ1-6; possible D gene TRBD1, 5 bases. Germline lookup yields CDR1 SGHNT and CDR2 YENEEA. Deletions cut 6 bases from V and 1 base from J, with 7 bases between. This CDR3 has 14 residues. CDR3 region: CASRQGSYNSPLHF. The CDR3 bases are TGTGCCAGCAGGCAGGGTTCCTATAATTCACCCCTCCACTTT.

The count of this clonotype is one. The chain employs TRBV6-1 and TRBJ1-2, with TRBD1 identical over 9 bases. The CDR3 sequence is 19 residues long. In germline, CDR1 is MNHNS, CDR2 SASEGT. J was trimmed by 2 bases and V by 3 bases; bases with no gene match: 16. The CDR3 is CASSDQAGTGPLVNYGYTF. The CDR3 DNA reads TGTGCCAGCAGTGACCAAGCCGGGACAGGGCCCCTCGTCAACTATGGCTACACCTTC.

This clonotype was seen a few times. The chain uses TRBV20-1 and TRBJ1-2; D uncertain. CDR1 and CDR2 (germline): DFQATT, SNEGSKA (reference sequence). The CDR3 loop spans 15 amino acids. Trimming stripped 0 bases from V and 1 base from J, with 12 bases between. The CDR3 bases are TGCAGTGCTAGAGATATGGCGGGATATAACTATGGCTACACCTTC. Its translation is CSARDMAGYNYGYTF.

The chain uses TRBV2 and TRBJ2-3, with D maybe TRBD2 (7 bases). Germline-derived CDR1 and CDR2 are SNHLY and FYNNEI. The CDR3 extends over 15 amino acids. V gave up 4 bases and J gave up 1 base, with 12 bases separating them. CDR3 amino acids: CASSVLGGRTDTQYF. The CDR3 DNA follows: TGTGCCAGCAGTGTTTTGGGGGGGCGCACAGATACGCAGTATTTT.

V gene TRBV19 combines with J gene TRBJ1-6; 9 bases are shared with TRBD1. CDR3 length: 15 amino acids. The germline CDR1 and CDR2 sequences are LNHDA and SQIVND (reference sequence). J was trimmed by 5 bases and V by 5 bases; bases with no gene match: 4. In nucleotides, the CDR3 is TGTGCCAGTAGTCCAAGACAGGGGGATAATTCACCCCTCCACTTT. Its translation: CASSPRQGDNSPLHF.

CDR3 sequence: CSARDRQGANSPLHF. In DNA form, the CDR3 reads TGCAGTGCTAGAGATCGTCAGGGAGCTAATTCACCCCTCCACTTT. The chain carries TRBV20-1 and TRBJ1-6; the D gene is possibly TRBD1 (5 bases). V was clipped by 0 bases and J by 6 bases, with 12 bases between them. CDR3 length: 15 amino acids. Germline loops: CDR1 DFQATT, CDR2 SNEGSKA (reference sequence).